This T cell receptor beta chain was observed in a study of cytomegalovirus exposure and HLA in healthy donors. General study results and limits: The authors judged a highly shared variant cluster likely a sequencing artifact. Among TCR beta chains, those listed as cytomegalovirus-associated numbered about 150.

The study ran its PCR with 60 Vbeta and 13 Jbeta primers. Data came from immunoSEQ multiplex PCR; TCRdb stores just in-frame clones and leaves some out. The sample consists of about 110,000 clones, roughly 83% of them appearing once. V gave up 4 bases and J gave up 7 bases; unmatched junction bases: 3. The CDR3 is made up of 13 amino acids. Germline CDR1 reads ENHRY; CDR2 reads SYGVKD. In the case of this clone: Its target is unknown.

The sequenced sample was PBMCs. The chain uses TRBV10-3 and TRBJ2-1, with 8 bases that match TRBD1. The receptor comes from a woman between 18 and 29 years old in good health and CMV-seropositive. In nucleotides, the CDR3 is TGTGCCATCAGTGGGGACAGGAATAATGAGCAGTTCTTC. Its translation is CAISGDRNNEQFF.